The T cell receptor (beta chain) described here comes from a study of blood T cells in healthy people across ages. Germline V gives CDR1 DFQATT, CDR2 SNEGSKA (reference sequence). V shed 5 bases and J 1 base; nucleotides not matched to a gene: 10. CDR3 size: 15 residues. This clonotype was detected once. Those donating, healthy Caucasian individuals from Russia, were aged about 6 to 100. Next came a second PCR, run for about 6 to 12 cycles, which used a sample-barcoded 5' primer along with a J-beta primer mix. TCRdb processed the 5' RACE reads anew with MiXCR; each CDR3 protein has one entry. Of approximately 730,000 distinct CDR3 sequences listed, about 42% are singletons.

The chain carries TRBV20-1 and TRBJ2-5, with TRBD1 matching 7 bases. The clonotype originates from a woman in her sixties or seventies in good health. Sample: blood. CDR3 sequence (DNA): TGCAGTGCTTCATCCGGACAGGAGAGCCAAGAGACCCAGTACTTC. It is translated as CSASSGQESQETQYF.